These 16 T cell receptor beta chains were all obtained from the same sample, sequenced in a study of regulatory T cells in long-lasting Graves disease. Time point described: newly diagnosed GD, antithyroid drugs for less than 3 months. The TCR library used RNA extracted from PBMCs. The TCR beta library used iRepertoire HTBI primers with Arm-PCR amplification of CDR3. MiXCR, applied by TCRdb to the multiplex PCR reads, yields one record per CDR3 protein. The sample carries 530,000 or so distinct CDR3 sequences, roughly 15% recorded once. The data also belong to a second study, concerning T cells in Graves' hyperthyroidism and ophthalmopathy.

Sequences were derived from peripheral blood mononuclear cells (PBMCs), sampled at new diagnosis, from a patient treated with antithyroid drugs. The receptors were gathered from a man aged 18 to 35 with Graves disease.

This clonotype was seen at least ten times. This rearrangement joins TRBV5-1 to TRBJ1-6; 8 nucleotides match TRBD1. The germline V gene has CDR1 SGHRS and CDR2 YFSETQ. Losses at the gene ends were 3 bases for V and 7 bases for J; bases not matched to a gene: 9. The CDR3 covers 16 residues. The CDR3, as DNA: TGCGCCAGCAGCTATGCTCGGACAGGGCTAAATTCACCCCTCCACTTT. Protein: CASSYARTGLNSPLHF.

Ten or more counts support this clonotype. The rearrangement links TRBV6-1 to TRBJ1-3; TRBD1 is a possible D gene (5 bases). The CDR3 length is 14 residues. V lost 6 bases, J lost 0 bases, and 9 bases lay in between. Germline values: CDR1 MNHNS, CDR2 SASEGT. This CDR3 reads CASRQDISGNTIYF. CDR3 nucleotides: TGTGCCAGCAGACAGGACATCTCTGGAAACACCATATATTTT.

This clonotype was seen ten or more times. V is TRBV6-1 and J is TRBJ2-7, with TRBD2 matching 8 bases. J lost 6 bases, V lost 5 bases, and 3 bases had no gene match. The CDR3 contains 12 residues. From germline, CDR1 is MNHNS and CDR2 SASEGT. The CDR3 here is CASSPAGGEQYF. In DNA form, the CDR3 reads TGTGCCAGCAGTCCCGCGGGGGGCGAGCAGTACTTC.

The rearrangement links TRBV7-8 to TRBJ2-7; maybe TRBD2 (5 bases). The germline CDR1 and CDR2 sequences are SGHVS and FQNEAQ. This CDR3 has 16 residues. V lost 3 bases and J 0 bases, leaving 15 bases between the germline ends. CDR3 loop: CASSFPPDGNSYEQYF. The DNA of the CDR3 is TGTGCCAGCAGCTTCCCCCCCGACGGGAACTCCTACGAGCAGTACTTC.

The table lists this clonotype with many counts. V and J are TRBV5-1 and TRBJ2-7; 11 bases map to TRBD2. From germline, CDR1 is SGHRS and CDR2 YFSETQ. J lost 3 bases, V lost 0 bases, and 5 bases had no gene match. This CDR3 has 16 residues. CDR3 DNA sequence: TGCGCCAGCAGCTTGGATGTAGCGGGAGGGTTCTACGAGCAGTACTTC. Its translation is CASSLDVAGGFYEQYF.

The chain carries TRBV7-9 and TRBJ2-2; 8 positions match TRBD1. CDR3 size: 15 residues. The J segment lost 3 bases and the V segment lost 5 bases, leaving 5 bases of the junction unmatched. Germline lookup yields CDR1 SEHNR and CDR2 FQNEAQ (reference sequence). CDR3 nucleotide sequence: TGTGCCAGCAGCGACGGACAGGGATACACCGGGGAGCTGTTTTTT. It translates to CASSDGQGYTGELFF.

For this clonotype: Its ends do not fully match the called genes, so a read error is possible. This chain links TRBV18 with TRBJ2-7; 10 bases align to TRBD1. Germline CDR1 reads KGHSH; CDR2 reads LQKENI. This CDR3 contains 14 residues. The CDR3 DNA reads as TGTGCCGGCTCATCCCGGGACAGGGGCTACGAGCAGTACTTC. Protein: CAGSSRDRGYEQYF. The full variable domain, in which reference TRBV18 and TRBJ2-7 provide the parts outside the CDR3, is NAGVMQNPRHLVRRRGQEARLRCSPMKGHSHVYWYRQLPEEGLKFMVYLQKENIIDESGMPKERFSAEFPKEGPSILRIQQVVRGDSAAYFCAGSSRDRGYEQYFGPGTRLTVT.

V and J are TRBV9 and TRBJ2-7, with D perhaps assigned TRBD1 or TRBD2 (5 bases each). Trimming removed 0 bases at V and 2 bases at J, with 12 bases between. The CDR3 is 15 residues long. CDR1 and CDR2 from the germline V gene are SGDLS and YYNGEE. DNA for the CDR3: TGTGCCAGCAGCGTAGCCCAGGGACGGGCCTACGAGCAGTACTTC. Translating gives CASSVAQGRAYEQYF.

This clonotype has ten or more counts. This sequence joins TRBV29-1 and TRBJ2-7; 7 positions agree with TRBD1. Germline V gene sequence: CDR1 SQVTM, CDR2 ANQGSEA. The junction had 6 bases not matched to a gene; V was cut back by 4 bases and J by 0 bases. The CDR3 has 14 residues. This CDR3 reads CSVAGTAHSYEQYF. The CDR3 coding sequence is TGCAGCGTTGCAGGGACAGCTCACTCCTACGAGCAGTACTTC.

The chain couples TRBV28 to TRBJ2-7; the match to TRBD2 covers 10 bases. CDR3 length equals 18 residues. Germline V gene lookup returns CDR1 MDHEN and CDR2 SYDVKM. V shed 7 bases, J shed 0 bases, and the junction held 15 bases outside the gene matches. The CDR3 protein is CASITQAAGTSDSYEQYF. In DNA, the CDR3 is TGTGCCAGCATCACCCAGGCCGCCGGGACTAGCGACTCCTACGAGCAGTACTTC.

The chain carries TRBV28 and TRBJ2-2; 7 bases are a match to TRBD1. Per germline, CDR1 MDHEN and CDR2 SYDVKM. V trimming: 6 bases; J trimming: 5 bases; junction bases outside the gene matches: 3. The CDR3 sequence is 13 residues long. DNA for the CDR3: TGTGCCAGCAGGCGACAGGGAACCGGGGAGCTGTTTTTT. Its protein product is CASRRQGTGELFF.

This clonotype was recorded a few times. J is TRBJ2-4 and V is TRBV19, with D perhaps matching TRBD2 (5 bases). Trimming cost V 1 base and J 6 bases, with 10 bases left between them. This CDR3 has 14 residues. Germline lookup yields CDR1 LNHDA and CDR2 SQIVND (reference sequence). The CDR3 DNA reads TGTGCCAGTAGTATAGTCACGAGCGGAAACATTCAGTACTTC. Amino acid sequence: CASSIVTSGNIQYF.

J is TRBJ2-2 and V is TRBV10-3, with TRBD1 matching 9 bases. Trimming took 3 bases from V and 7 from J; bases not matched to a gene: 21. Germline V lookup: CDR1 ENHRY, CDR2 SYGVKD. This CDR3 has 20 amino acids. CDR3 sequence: CAISERAGTGGLGLGGELFF. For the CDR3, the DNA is TGTGCCATCAGTGAACGAGCGGGCACAGGGGGCTTAGGATTAGGCGGGGAGCTGTTTTTT.

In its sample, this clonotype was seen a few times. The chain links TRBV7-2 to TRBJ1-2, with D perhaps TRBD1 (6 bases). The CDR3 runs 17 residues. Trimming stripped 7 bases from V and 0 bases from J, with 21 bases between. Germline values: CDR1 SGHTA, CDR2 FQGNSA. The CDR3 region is CASTLVRGTSTNYGYTF. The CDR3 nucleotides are TGTGCCAGCACCCTAGTTAGGGGGACTTCCACTAACTATGGCTACACCTTC.

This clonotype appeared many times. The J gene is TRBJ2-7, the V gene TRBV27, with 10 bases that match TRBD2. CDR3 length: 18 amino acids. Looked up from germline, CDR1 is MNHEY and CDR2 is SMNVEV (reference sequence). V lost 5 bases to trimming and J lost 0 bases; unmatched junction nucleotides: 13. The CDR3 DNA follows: TGTGCCAGCAGTACCGCGACTAGCGGGCCTAGCCTCTCCTACGAGCAGTACTTC. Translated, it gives CASSTATSGPSLSYEQYF.

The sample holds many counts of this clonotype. This chain's CDR3 is CSAWTSGSRYEQYF. CDR3 nucleotide sequence: TGCAGTGCTTGGACTAGCGGGAGTCGGTACGAGCAGTACTTC. V usage is TRBV20-1 and J usage is TRBJ2-7; TRBD2 matches 13 bases. This CDR3 is 14 amino acids long. Germline V CDR1 and CDR2: DFQATT, SNEGSKA (reference sequence). V lost 5 bases and J lost 4; bases outside the gene matches: 5.